This T cell receptor (beta chain) was identified during a study of cytomegalovirus exposure and HLA in healthy donors. Germline values: CDR1 LNHNV, CDR2 YYDKDF (reference sequence). V lost 0 bases, J lost 9 bases, and 6 bases lay in between. The CDR3 has 13 amino acids. Use of 60 Vbeta and 13 Jbeta primers characterized the PCR. Sequencing was performed with immunoSEQ multiplex PCR; in TCRdb, only in-frame clones are kept and a portion is missing. The data contain 150,000 or so clones, about three fifths of them seen just once; the ten biggest clones take up around 3%. V usage is TRBV15 and J usage is TRBJ1-6; unclear D gene. Sequencing input: PBMCs. This receptor was identified in a woman aged 25 to 39 in good health and CMV-seropositive. The CDR3 loop is CATSRDHSSPLHF. In nucleotides, the CDR3 is TGTGCCACCAGCAGAGATCATAGTTCACCCCTCCACTTT.